This T cell receptor beta chain stems from a study of T cell responses to AZD1222 COVID-19 vaccine. Findings of the study overall: Only a handful of AZD1222 recipients were seropositive at baseline.

Germline trimming cut 1 base from V and 0 bases from J; bases unmatched to any gene: 5. CDR1 and CDR2 from the germline V gene are ENHRY and SYGVKD. The CDR3 is 17 amino acids. As regards this clone: Its antigen remains unknown.

TCRdb's copy holds only in-frame clones and misses some; the assay was immunoSEQ multiplex PCR. The table shows 150,000 to 200,000 clones, with approximately 95% occurring only once. The chain is built from TRBV10-3 and TRBJ2-3, with 9 positions matching TRBD2. The source material was peripheral blood, sampled on day 0 of AZD1222 vaccination. The clonotype was recovered from an adult in good health. CDR3 sequence: CAISELLAGSSTDTQYF. For the CDR3, the DNA is TGTGCCATCAGTGAGTTGCTAGCGGGGAGTAGCACAGATACGCAGTATTTT.